This T cell receptor beta chain comes out of a study of T cell responses to AZD1222 COVID-19 vaccine. Overall study results and limits: Repertoires in all cases were sampled only once the peak T cell response had passed. Nearly half of unique spike-specific TCRs reportedly avoided B.1.351 and B.1.1.7 mutated regions. Vaccine-associated CD4 TCRs spanned spike, dominant at 160-218 and 743-854.

A remark on this clone: Its antigen is as yet unknown.

CDR1 and CDR2 from the germline V gene are SGHRS and YFSETQ. The CDR3 sequence is 16 residues long. Trimming took 4 bases from V and 2 from J; bases not matched to a gene: 8. TCRdb's table, derived via immunoSEQ multiplex PCR, lists solely in-frame clones and lacks some. The sample consists of 130,000 or so clones, roughly 86% of them appearing once. This specimen was peripheral blood, taken 28 days after the second AZD1222 dose. The chain employs TRBV5-1 and TRBJ2-1; 8 nucleotides line up with TRBD2. This clonotype was sampled from an adult who received the AZD1222 COVID-19 vaccine. The CDR3 DNA follows: TGCGCCAGCAGCCCCGGACTAGCTCCCCCCTACAATGAGCAGTTCTTC. This encodes CASSPGLAPPYNEQFF. The variable domain in full, completed from reference TRBV5-1 and TRBJ2-1, reads KAGVTQTPRYLIKTRGQQVTLSCSPISGHRSVSWYQQTPGQGLQFLFEYFSETQRNKGNFPGRFSGRQFSNSRSEMNVSTLELGDSALYLCASSPGLAPPYNEQFFGPGTRLTVL.